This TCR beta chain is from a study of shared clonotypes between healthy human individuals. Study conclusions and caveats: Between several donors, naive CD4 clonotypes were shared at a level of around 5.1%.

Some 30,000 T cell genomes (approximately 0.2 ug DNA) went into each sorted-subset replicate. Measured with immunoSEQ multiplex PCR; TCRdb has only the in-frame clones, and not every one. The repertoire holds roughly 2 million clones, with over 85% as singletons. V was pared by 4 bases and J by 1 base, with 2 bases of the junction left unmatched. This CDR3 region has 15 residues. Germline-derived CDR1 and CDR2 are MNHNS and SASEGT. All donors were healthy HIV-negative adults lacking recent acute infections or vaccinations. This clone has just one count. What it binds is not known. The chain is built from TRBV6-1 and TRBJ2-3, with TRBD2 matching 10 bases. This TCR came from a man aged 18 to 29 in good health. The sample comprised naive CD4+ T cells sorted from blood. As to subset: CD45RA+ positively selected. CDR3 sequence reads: CASSGLAGGTDTQYF. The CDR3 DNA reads TGTGCCAGCAGTGGCCTAGCGGGGGGCACAGATACGCAGTATTTT.